Listed below are T cell receptor beta chains from one sample, sequenced in a study of OX40 agonist ivuxolimab in advanced cancers. The repertoire was sequenced with immunoSEQ multiplex PCR; TCRdb's copy has only in-frame clones and lacks some. This table has fewer than 55,000 clones, more than 75% appearing once. Sequencing used CD4+ or CD8+ T cells sorted from blood, obtained in a trial of the OX40 agonist ivuxolimab. These receptors came from an adult with an advanced solid tumor such as melanoma, head and neck, liver or kidney cancer. Each CDR3 is given with its conserved first and last residue. A D gene is named only where the DNA matches it firmly. Clone size is not always given. Where it is, it says once, few, many or a class for expanded clones.

j_gene,abundance,d_gene,v_gene,CDR3aa,CDR3nt
TRBJ2-4,-,TRBD1,TRBV29-1,CSVEDPGQGMNIQYF,TGCAGCGTTGAAGATCCGGGACAGGGAATGAACATTCAGTACTTC
TRBJ2-3,-,TRBD1,TRBV7-9,CASSRGQEGRTDTQYF,TGTGCCAGCAGCCGGGGACAGGAGGGACGCACAGATACGCAGTATTTT
TRBJ1-5,-,-,TRBV6-6,CASSSQPQGPQHF,TGTGCCAGCAGTTCCCAACCTCAAGGGCCCCAGCATTTT
TRBJ2-7,-,-,TRBV27,CASSLTDSAYEQYF,TGTGCCAGCAGTTTAACTGACAGCGCCTACGAGCAGTACTTC
TRBJ2-7,-,-,TRBV7-7,CASSQGGSYEQYF,TGTGCCAGCAGCCAAGGGGGTTCCTACGAGCAGTACTTC
TRBJ2-5,-,-,TRBV4-3,CASSQVTGAYFQETQYF,TGCGCCAGCAGCCAAGTGACGGGAGCCTACTTCCAAGAGACCCAGTACTTC
TRBJ2-1,-,TRBD2,TRBV13,CASSPPVAGGPAYNEQFF,TGTGCCAGCAGCCCCCCTGTAGCGGGGGGGCCAGCCTACAATGAGCAGTTCTTC
TRBJ1-2,-,TRBD1,TRBV6-5,CASKQGQAGYGYTF,TGTGCCAGCAAGCAGGGACAGGCGGGCTATGGCTACACCTTC
TRBJ1-1,medium-sized,TRBD1,TRBV5-1,CASSLEGQLNTEAFF,TGCGCCAGCAGCTTGGAGGGACAGCTGAACACTGAAGCTTTCTTT
TRBJ1-1,-,TRBD1,TRBV7-6,CASSLPGGAYTEAFF,TGTGCCAGCAGCTTACCAGGGGGCGCGTACACTGAAGCTTTCTTT
TRBJ2-7,-,TRBD2,TRBV7-8,CASTIAGGSSYEQYF,TGTGCCAGCACCATAGCGGGGGGTAGCTCCTACGAGCAGTACTTC
TRBJ2-7,-,TRBD1,TRBV27,CASRTGTGDYEQYF,TGTGCCAGCAGAACCGGGACAGGGGACTACGAGCAGTACTTC
TRBJ2-7,once,-,TRBV5-1,CASGSQPDGLYEQYF,TGCGCCAGCGGTTCCCAACCCGACGGGCTCTACGAGCAGTACTTC
TRBJ2-2,-,-,TRBV13,CASSYPPGGRGSNTGELFF,TGTGCCAGCAGCTACCCACCGGGGGGCAGGGGTTCGAACACCGGGGAGCTGTTTTTT
TRBJ1-1,-,-,TRBV19,CASTGSTLLGAFF,TGTGCCAGTACAGGGAGCACCCTGCTTGGAGCTTTCTTT
TRBJ1-1,-,-,TRBV11-3,CASSWGARTEAFF,TGTGCCAGCAGCTGGGGGGCTCGCACTGAAGCTTTCTTT
TRBJ1-5,-,-,TRBV6-4,CASSDGSNQPQHF,TGTGCCAGCAGTGATGGAAGCAATCAGCCCCAGCATTTT
TRBJ2-1,-,-,TRBV9,CASSVFVNEQFF,TGTGCCAGCAGCGTTTTCGTAAATGAGCAGTTCTTC
TRBJ1-5,-,-,TRBV5-4,CASSLAGGSQPQHF,TGTGCCAGCAGCTTGGCGGGGGGGAGTCAGCCCCAGCATTTT
TRBJ2-4,-,TRBD1,TRBV27,CASSQPRTGKNIQYF,TGTGCCAGCAGCCAGCCGAGGACAGGGAAAAACATTCAGTACTTC
TRBJ1-2,-,-,TRBV13,CASSLGRGQSYGYTF,TGTGCCAGCAGCTTAGGCCGGGGCCAGTCCTATGGCTACACCTTC
TRBJ2-1,-,TRBD1,TRBV6-5,CASSLGGGYNEQFF,TGTGCCAGCAGCCTAGGGGGCGGTTACAATGAGCAGTTCTTC
TRBJ2-1,-,TRBD1,TRBV19,CASGTGGAYNEQFF,TGTGCCAGTGGGACAGGGGGTGCCTACAATGAGCAGTTCTTC
TRBJ2-7,-,-,TRBV5-6,CASSLAQTEQYF,TGTGCCAGCAGCTTGGCCCAGACCGAGCAGTACTTC
TRBJ2-7,-,-,TRBV27,CASSSSPALTGVEYEQYF,TGTGCCAGCAGTTCCTCTCCCGCGCTGACAGGCGTGGAATACGAGCAGTACTTC
TRBJ1-2,-,-,TRBV5-6,CASSLRPGDGYTF,TGTGCCAGCAGCTTGCGGCCAGGCGATGGCTACACCTTC
TRBJ2-3,-,-,TRBV5-4,CASSRLGTDTQYF,TGTGCCAGCAGCAGGTTAGGCACAGATACGCAGTATTTT
TRBJ2-1,-,-,TRBV27,CASSLSLRQIQDEQFF,TGTGCCAGCAGTTTATCCCTCAGACAGATACAAGATGAGCAGTTCTTC
TRBJ1-3,-,TRBD1,TRBV13,CASTHRDRVYSGNTIYF,TGTGCCAGCACTCACCGGGACAGGGTATACTCCGGAAACACCATATATTTT
TRBJ2-1,-,TRBD2,TRBV27,CASSSPSGTTLREQFF,TGTGCCAGCAGTTCCCCTAGCGGGACAACCCTTCGGGAGCAGTTCTTC
TRBJ2-5,-,-,TRBV21-1,CASRPESSQETQYF,TGTGCCAGCCGTCCGGAGTCCTCTCAAGAGACCCAGTACTTC
TRBJ1-1,-,-,TRBV7-9,CASSLVLGRGTEAFF,TGTGCCAGCAGCTTAGTACTGGGGCGAGGCACTGAAGCTTTCTTT
TRBJ2-7,-,TRBD2,TRBV7-9,CASSPDRSLAGGSYEQYF,TGTGCCAGCAGCCCGGACAGGAGTTTAGCGGGAGGTTCCTACGAGCAGTACTTC
TRBJ1-4,-,-,TRBV18,CASSPPEEGGEKLFF,TGTGCCAGCTCACCACCGGAGGAGGGAGGGGAAAAACTGTTTTTT
TRBJ2-1,-,TRBD2,TRBV9,CASSIGGLAGFSEQFF,TGTGCCAGCAGCATCGGGGGCCTAGCGGGATTCAGTGAGCAGTTCTTC
TRBJ1-1,-,TRBD1,TRBV19,CASSYDREEAFF,TGTGCCAGTAGTTATGACAGGGAGGAAGCTTTCTTT
TRBJ2-3,-,-,TRBV7-3,CASSLMGTDTQYF,TGTGCCAGCAGCTTAATGGGGACAGATACGCAGTATTTT
TRBJ1-1,-,-,TRBV27,CASGAGTEAFF,TGTGCCAGCGGGGCCGGCACTGAAGCTTTCTTT
TRBJ1-2,-,-,TRBV7-3,CASSLTGQFGYTF,TGTGCCAGCAGCTTAACAGGGCAGTTTGGCTACACCTTC
TRBJ2-3,-,TRBD1,TRBV27,CASSPRQGLTDTQYF,TGTGCCAGCAGCCCTAGACAGGGGTTAACAGATACGCAGTATTTT
TRBJ1-3,-,-,TRBV5-6,CASSLEGLVNTIYF,TGTGCCAGCAGCTTGGAAGGTCTGGTGAACACCATATATTTT
TRBJ2-3,-,-,TRBV7-8,CASSFGGRQPTDTQYF,TGTGCCAGCAGCTTTGGAGGCCGGCAGCCCACAGATACGCAGTATTTT
TRBJ2-2,-,-,TRBV11-2,CASSPGGTVNTGELFF,TGTGCCAGCAGCCCCGGCGGGACAGTTAACACCGGGGAGCTGTTTTTT
TRBJ2-3,-,TRBD2,TRBV7-8,CASSLPQGAGGGDTQYF,TGTGCCAGCAGCCTCCCTCAGGGAGCGGGGGGAGGAGATACGCAGTATTTT
TRBJ1-6,few,-,TRBV9,CASRRVDNSPLHF,TGTGCCAGCAGGCGGGTTGATAATTCACCCCTCCACTTT
TRBJ1-1,-,-,TRBV5-8,CASSSQRGRNTEAFF,TGTGCCAGCAGCTCCCAGCGGGGGCGGAACACTGAAGCTTTCTTT
TRBJ2-3,-,TRBD2,TRBV9,CASSEGGRGLSTDTQYF,TGTGCCAGCAGCGAGGGAGGGCGAGGGTTGAGCACAGATACGCAGTATTTT
TRBJ2-2,-,-,TRBV27,CASSSGRGELFF,TGTGCCAGCAGTTCCGGACGCGGGGAGCTGTTTTTT
TRBJ2-7,-,-,TRBV27,CASSLGTWAKSNEQYF,TGTGCCAGCAGTTTAGGGACCTGGGCTAAAAGCAACGAGCAGTACTTC
TRBJ2-3,once,-,TRBV9,CASSALLGAITDTQYF,TGTGCCAGCAGCGCGCTTTTGGGGGCTATCACAGATACGCAGTATTTT
TRBJ2-1,-,-,TRBV6-5,CASGIYNEQFF,TGTGCCAGCGGGATTTACAATGAGCAGTTCTTC
TRBJ2-7,few,TRBD2,TRBV28,CASSPGLASHEQYF,TGTGCCAGCAGTCCGGGACTAGCGTCCCACGAGCAGTACTTC
TRBJ2-7,-,-,TRBV5-1,CASSFVNYEQYF,TGCGCCAGCAGCTTCGTTAACTACGAGCAGTACTTC
TRBJ1-1,few,-,TRBV7-9,CASSPPGGHTEAFF,TGTGCCAGCAGCCCGCCAGGTGGGCACACTGAAGCTTTCTTT
TRBJ1-6,once,-,TRBV11-2,CASSLPQGPRALHF,TGTGCCAGCAGCTTACCTCAGGGGCCTCGGGCCCTCCACTTT